The 17 T cell receptor beta chains listed next were all sequenced from one sample in a study of cytomegalovirus exposure and HLA in healthy donors. Primers included in the PCR were 60 Vbeta and 13 Jbeta primers. The data were produced by immunoSEQ multiplex PCR, yet TCRdb's version contains in-frame clones alone and is incomplete. Among 200,000 to 250,000 clones listed, about four fifths were seen once. The sample consisted of PBMCs. The receptors come from a woman between 40 and 50 years old in good health and CMV-seropositive.

The chain joins TRBV11-3 to TRBJ2-7; 13 bases align to TRBD2. This CDR3 is built from 16 residues. J was trimmed by 7 bases and V by 3 bases; bases with no gene match: 9. Germline V gene lookup returns CDR1 SGHNT and CDR2 YENEEA. The CDR3: CASSFALAGGPWEQYF. The CDR3 DNA sequence: TGTGCCAGCAGCTTCGCACTAGCGGGAGGGCCTTGGGAGCAGTACTTC. Full variable domain (rest looked up from reference TRBV11-3 and TRBJ2-7): EAGVVQSPRYKIIEKKQPVAFWCNPISGHNTLYWYLQNLGQGPELLIRYENEEAVDDSQLPKDRFSAERLKGVDSTLKIQPAELGDSAVYLCASSFALAGGPWEQYFGPGTRLTVT.

The chain joins TRBV4-3 to TRBJ1-1; D unresolved. The CDR3 length is 13 residues. Germline loops: CDR1 LGHNA, CDR2 YSLEER. V was shortened by 4 bases and J by 2 bases, with 8 bases between the two germline ends. The CDR3 loop reads CASSLNRNTEAFF. The CDR3 nucleotides are TGCGCCAGCAGCCTTAACAGAAACACTGAAGCTTTCTTT.

V is TRBV11-1 and J is TRBJ1-1, with a tentative D call TRBD1 (5 bases). Per germline, CDR1 SGHAT and CDR2 FQDESV (reference sequence). The CDR3 is 14 amino acids. The germline V and J ends were trimmed by 7 bases and 1 base, with 13 bases remaining between them. For the CDR3, the DNA is TGTGCCAGCACCGCTTACACAGGGAACACTGAAGCTTTCTTT. Protein product: CASTAYTGNTEAFF.

The CDR3 sequence: CASSQSQVNEKLFF. DNA for the CDR3: TGTGCCAGCAGCCAGTCACAGGTTAATGAAAAACTGTTTTTT. The rearrangement links TRBV4-2 to TRBJ1-4; D possibly corresponds to TRBD1 (5 bases). The germline V gene encodes CDR1 LGHNA and CDR2 YNFKEQ. V gave up 3 bases and J gave up 4 bases, with 9 bases separating them. The CDR3 totals 14 residues.

The gene calls are TRBV27 and TRBJ1-2; 9 bases agree with TRBD1. The germline gives CDR1 MNHEY, CDR2 SMNVEV (reference sequence). V gave up 6 bases and J gave up 4 bases; unmatched junction bases: 0. CDR3 length: 12 amino acids. For the CDR3, the DNA is TGTGCCAGCAGGACAGGGGGCTATGGCTACACCTTC. It yields the protein CASRTGGYGYTF.

V usage is TRBV5-6 and J usage is TRBJ1-1, with TRBD1 as a possible D gene (5 bases). V dropped 7 bases and J dropped 4 bases, with 11 bases sitting between them. The germline gives CDR1 SGHDT, CDR2 YYEEEE. The CDR3 contains 12 residues. CDR3 nucleotide sequence: TGTGCCAGCCACAGGACGGGCACTGAAGCTTTCTTT. It is translated as CASHRTGTEAFF. Full variable domain (missing parts from reference TRBV5-6 and TRBJ1-1): DAGVTQSPTHLIKTRGQQVTLRCSPKSGHDTVSWYQQALGQGPQFIFQYYEEEERQRGNFPDRFSGHQFPNYSSELNVNALLLGDSALYLCASHRTGTEAFFGQGTRLTVV.

The gene calls are TRBV6-1 and TRBJ2-7; TRBD2 might be the D (6 bases). Per germline, CDR1 MNHNS and CDR2 SASEGT. Trimming took 0 bases from V and 3 from J, leaving 18 bases between them. CDR3 size: 17 residues. The CDR3 here is CASSEALRGWANYEQYF. CDR3 bases: TGTGCCAGCAGTGAAGCGCTTCGGGGGTGGGCCAACTACGAGCAGTACTTC.

CDR3 region: CSLRAQKRAEAFF. The CDR3 nucleotides are TGCAGCCTCCGAGCCCAAAAGCGAGCTGAAGCTTTCTTT. The chain couples TRBV29-1 to TRBJ1-1; D gene unclear. V gave up 8 bases and J gave up 6 bases, with 19 bases separating them. The germline V gene encodes CDR1 SQVTM and CDR2 ANQGSEA. This CDR3 comprises 13 residues.

This chain connects TRBV30 to TRBJ2-1, with TRBD2 matching 10 bases. From germline, CDR1 is GTSNPN and CDR2 SVGIG (reference sequence). With 3 bases clipped from V and 5 bases from J, the junction kept 10 bases outside the gene matches. The CDR3 runs 16 residues. The CDR3: CAWRGPTSGYDNEQFF. CDR3 nucleotides: TGTGCCTGGAGAGGGCCGACTAGCGGGTACGACAATGAGCAGTTCTTC.

The V call is TRBV7-3, the J call TRBJ2-5; 12 nucleotides agree with TRBD2. The J call may be mistaken, given a closer DNA end match to TRBJ2-7. The CDR3 has 15 residues. CDR1 and CDR2 (germline): SGHTA, FQGTGA. CDR3 DNA: TGTGCCAGCAGCCTACTAGCGGGGGGCGACTACGAGCAGTACTTC. This translates into CASSLLAGGDYEQYF.

The chain links TRBV4-3 to TRBJ1-4, with TRBD1 matching 8 bases. The V segment lost 1 base and the J segment 11 bases; nucleotides outside the gene matches: 9. Germline CDR1 and CDR2: LGHNA and YSLEER. CDR3 length equals 15 residues. The CDR3 sequence is CASSQGERTGNKLFF. The CDR3, as DNA: TGCGCCAGCAGCCAAGGAGAACGGACAGGGAATAAACTGTTTTTT.

This chain uses TRBV25-1 with TRBJ2-1; possible D gene TRBD2, 5 bases. Germline CDR1 is MGHDK and CDR2 is SYGVNS. This CDR3 region has 17 residues. V lost 3 bases to trimming and J lost 5 bases, with 20 bases between them. CDR3 nucleotides: TGTGCCAGCAGTGAGGCTGGAGGCCTCCGATCTCACAATGAGCAGTTCTTC. Protein: CASSEAGGLRSHNEQFF.

The chain employs TRBV5-4 and TRBJ1-1; 8 nucleotides match TRBD1. With 4 bases clipped from V and 3 bases from J, the junction kept 8 bases outside the gene matches. This CDR3 is built from 15 residues. Germline V gene sequence: CDR1 SGHNT, CDR2 YYREEE (reference sequence). The CDR3 sequence: CASSPAGQGHTEAFF. CDR3 DNA sequence: TGTGCCAGCAGCCCAGCCGGACAGGGCCACACTGAAGCTTTCTTT.

V usage is TRBV30 and J usage is TRBJ2-2; 9 bases agree with TRBD2. The CDR3 is made up of 17 amino acids. J gave up 5 bases and V 0 bases, and 10 bases lay outside the gene matches. Germline loops: CDR1 GTSNPN, CDR2 SVGIG (reference sequence). The DNA of the CDR3 is TGTGCCTGGAGTGTACGGCTAGCGGGGAGGGTTACCGGGGAGCTGTTTTTT. Translated: CAWSVRLAGRVTGELFF.

The gene calls are TRBV19 and TRBJ2-5; 12 nucleotides agree with TRBD2. Germline V gene data show CDR1 as LNHDA and CDR2 as SQIVND (reference sequence). The CDR3 loop spans 16 amino acids. Unmatched junction bases numbered 9, after V lost 5 bases and J lost 5 bases. CDR3 in DNA: TGTGCCAGTAGTCCTACGACTAGCGGGAGTAGGGAGACCCAGTACTTC. The encoded protein is CASSPTTSGSRETQYF.

A remark on this clone: Germline and junction disagree at one end, which may indicate a read error. This chain links TRBV7-9 with TRBJ1-6, with D possibly being TRBD1 (6 bases). The length of the CDR3 is 15 residues. The V gene's germline CDR1 is SEHNR and CDR2 FQNEAQ (reference sequence). CDR3 nucleotide sequence: TGTTCCAGCAGCTTAGCGGGGGGGCTTAATTCACCCCTCCACTTT. As protein: CSSSLAGGLNSPLHF.

CDR3 in DNA: TGCGCCAGCAGCTTGGCCTTTGAAGGGAGGGATATCCCTGAAGCTTTCTTT. The encoded protein is CASSLAFEGRDIPEAFF. The chain couples TRBV5-1 to TRBJ1-1; no reliable D call. Germline V gene sequence: CDR1 SGHRS, CDR2 YFSETQ. The V gene lost 0 bases and the J gene lost 6 bases, with 21 bases spanning the gap. The CDR3 contains 17 residues. Looking up the rest from reference TRBV5-1 and TRBJ1-1 gives the full variable domain: KAGVTQTPRYLIKTRGQQVTLSCSPISGHRSVSWYQQTPGQGLQFLFEYFSETQRNKGNFPGRFSGRQFSNSRSEMNVSTLELGDSALYLCASSLAFEGRDIPEAFFGQGTRLTVV.